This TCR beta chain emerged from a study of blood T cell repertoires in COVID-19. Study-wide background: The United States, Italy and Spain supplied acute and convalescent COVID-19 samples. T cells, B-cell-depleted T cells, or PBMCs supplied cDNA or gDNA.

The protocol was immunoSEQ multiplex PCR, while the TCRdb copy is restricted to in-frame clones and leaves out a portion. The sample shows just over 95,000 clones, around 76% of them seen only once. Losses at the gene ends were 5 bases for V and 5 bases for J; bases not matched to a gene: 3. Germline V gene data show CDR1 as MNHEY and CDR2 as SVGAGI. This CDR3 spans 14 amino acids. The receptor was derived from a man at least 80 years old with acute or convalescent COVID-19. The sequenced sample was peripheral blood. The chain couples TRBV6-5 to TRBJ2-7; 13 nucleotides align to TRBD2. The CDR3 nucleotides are TGTGCCAGCAGTATAGGACTAGCGGGAGACGAGCAGTACTTC. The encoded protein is CASSIGLAGDEQYF.